The 2 T cell receptor beta chains below were found in one sample sequenced in a study of blood T cell repertoires in COVID-19. Libraries were prepared by immunoSEQ multiplex PCR; TCRdb keeps only in-frame clonotypes and omits some of them. The table shows 200,000 to 250,000 clones, with roughly nine tenths occurring only once. The sample consisted of PBMCs or T cells enriched from blood (not recorded which). These receptors all stem from a woman in her fifties or sixties in a cohort exposed to, infected with or recovered from COVID-19 (not recorded which).

The rearrangement links TRBV7-2 to TRBJ2-2, with 8 positions matching TRBD1. Per germline, CDR1 SGHTA and CDR2 FQGNSA. J gave up 6 bases and V 4 bases, and 4 bases lay outside the gene matches. This CDR3 has 14 residues. The CDR3 spells CASSSRTGSGELFF. The CDR3 nucleotides are TGTGCCAGCAGCTCTCGGACAGGGTCCGGGGAGCTGTTTTTT.

The rearrangement links TRBV28 to TRBJ2-1, with D unresolved. The CDR3 totals 13 residues. Trimming took 4 bases from V and 3 from J, leaving 7 bases between them. Germline loops: CDR1 MDHEN, CDR2 SYDVKM. The CDR3 region is CASSSGFYNEQFF. In nucleotides, the CDR3 is TGTGCCAGCAGTTCCGGGTTCTACAATGAGCAGTTCTTC.